This entry concerns a single T cell receptor (beta chain). No antigen is known for it. This sample stems from a study of post-analysis software for immune sequencing data. Broader study findings: Roughly five TRBV segments were significantly more frequent in patients than in controls. TRBV5-6, TRBV5-1 and TRBV20-1 were among these segments.

The germline gives CDR1 SGHKS, CDR2 YYEKEE (reference sequence). This CDR3 comprises 16 residues. V lost 4 bases to trimming and J lost 1 base; unmatched junction nucleotides: 7. Sequencing libraries made from TCR beta cDNA carried unique molecular identifiers. T cells, roughly 1 to 10 million of them, yielded roughly 550,000 cDNA molecules. TCRdb redid the calling of the PCR reads with MiXCR, one entry per CDR3 protein. The data hold about 620,000 distinct CDR3 sequences, with about 40% observed a single time. The sequence derives from a girl aged 10 to 17 with multiple sclerosis. The sequencing sample was made of blood. The chain combines TRBV5-5 with TRBJ2-3, with 9 bases aligning to TRBD2. CDR3 in amino acids: CASSPAGGSGTDTQYF. The CDR3 DNA is TGTGCCAGCAGCCCAGCGGGAGGAAGTGGCACAGATACGCAGTATTTT.